This T cell receptor beta chain was identified in a study of regulatory T cells in long-lasting Graves disease. V was trimmed by 6 bases and J by 8 bases, leaving 10 bases between them. CDR1 and CDR2 from the germline V gene are MNHEY and SMNVEV (reference sequence). The CDR3 has 11 amino acids. Time point indicated: persistent/refractory GD, antithyroid drugs over 5 years with positive TRAb. The TCR library was made from RNA that had been extracted from PBMCs in TRIzol. This clonotype came up many times. CDR3-region Arm-PCR and iRepertoire HTBI primers produced the TCR beta libraries. TCRdb analysed the multiplex PCR reads with MiXCR anew, one entry per CDR3 protein. The sample holds more than 350,000 distinct CDR3 sequences, under 25% seen once.

Here the sequenced sample was peripheral blood mononuclear cells (PBMCs), taken when the disease was refractory, from a patient treated with antithyroid drugs. This TCR was sampled from a female donor with Graves disease. The rearrangement uses TRBV27 and TRBJ2-5; D is perhaps TRBD2 (6 bases). The CDR3 DNA reads as TGTGCCAGCAGGGGGGGTGGAACCCAGTACTTC. It yields the protein CASRGGGTQYF.